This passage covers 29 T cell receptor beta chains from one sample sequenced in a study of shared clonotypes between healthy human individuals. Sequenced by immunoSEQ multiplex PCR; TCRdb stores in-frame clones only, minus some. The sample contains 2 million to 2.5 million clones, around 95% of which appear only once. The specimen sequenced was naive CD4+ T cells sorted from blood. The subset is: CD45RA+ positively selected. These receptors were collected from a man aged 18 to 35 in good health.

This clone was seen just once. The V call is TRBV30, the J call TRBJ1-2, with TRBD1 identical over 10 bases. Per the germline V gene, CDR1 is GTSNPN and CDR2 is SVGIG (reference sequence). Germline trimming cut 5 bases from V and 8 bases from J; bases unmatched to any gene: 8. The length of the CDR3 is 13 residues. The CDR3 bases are TGTGCCTGGGGACAGGGGGGGTTACAGGGCTACACCTTC. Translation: CAWGQGGLQGYTF.

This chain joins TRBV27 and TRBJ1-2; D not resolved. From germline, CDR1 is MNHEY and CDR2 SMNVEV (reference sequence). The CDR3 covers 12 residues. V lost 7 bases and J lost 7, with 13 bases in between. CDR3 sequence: CASKALRGGYTF. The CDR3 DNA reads TGTGCCAGCAAAGCCCTCCGGGGTGGCTACACCTTC.

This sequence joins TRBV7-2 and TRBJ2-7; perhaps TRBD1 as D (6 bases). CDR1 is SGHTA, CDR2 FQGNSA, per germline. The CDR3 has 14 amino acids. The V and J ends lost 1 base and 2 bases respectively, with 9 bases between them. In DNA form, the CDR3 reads TGTGCCAGCAGCTTAGGGGGACACACCTACGAGCAGTACTTC. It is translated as CASSLGGHTYEQYF.

Here the CDR3 DNA reads TGTGCCTGGACCGCCTCCGGGACAGGGTTGGTTGGTGGGGAGCTGTTTTTT. Amino acids: CAWTASGTGLVGGELFF. V is TRBV30 and J is TRBJ2-2; 9 bases agree with TRBD1. Per the germline V gene, CDR1 is GTSNPN and CDR2 is SVGIG (reference sequence). This CDR3 contains 17 residues. The V gene end was trimmed by 4 bases and the J gene end by 8 bases; junction bases not matched to a gene: 17.

The CDR3 region has the DNA TGTGCCAGCAGTGGACAGGGGGGTTCACCCCTCCACTTT. It encodes CASSGQGGSPLHF. V usage is TRBV6-5 and J usage is TRBJ1-6; 10 nucleotides align to TRBD1. Losses at the gene ends were 5 bases for V and 9 bases for J; bases not matched to a gene: 1. This CDR3 comprises 13 residues. CDR1 is MNHEY, CDR2 SVGAGI, per germline.

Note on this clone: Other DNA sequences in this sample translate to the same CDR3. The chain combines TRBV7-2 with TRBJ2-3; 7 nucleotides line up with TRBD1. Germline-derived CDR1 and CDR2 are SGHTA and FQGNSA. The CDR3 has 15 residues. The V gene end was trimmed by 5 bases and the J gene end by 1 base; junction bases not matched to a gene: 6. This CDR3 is CASSLGGLGTDTQYF. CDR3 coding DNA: TGTGCCAGCAGCCTAGGGGGCTTGGGCACAGATACGCAGTATTTT.

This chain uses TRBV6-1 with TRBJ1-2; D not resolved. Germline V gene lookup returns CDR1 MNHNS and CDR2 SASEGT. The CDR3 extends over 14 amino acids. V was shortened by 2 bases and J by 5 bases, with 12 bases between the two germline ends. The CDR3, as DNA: TGTGCCAGCAGTGAATCTTCTTCCCTATATGGCTACACCTTC. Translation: CASSESSSLYGYTF.

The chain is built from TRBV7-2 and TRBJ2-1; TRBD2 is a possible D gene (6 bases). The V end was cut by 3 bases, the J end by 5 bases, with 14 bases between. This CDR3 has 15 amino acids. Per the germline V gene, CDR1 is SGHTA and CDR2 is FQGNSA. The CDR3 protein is CASSFSGKSNNEQFF. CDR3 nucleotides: TGTGCCAGCAGCTTTAGCGGTAAATCTAACAATGAGCAGTTCTTC.

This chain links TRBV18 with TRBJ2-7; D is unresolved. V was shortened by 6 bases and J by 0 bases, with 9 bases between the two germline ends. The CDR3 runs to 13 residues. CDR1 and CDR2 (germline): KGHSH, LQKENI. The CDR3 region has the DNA TGTGCCAGCTCGGGCTTCGGCTCCTACGAGCAGTACTTC. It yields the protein CASSGFGSYEQYF.

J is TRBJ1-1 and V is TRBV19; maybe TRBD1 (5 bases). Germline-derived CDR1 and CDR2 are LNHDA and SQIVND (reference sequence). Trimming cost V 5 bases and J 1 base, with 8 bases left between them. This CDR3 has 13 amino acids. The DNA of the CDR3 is TGTGCCAGTAGTGTGAGGGGGAACACTGAAGCTTTCTTT. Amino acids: CASSVRGNTEAFF.

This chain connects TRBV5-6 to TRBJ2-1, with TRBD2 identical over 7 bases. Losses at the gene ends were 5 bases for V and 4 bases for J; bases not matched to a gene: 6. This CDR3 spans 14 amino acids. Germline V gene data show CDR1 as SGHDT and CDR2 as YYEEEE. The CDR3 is CASSLSGSYNEQFF. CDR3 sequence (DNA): TGTGCCAGCAGTCTTAGCGGGTCATACAATGAGCAGTTCTTC. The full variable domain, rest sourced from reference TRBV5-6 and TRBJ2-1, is DAGVTQSPTHLIKTRGQQVTLRCSPKSGHDTVSWYQQALGQGPQFIFQYYEEEERQRGNFPDRFSGHQFPNYSSELNVNALLLGDSALYLCASSLSGSYNEQFFGPGTRLTVL.

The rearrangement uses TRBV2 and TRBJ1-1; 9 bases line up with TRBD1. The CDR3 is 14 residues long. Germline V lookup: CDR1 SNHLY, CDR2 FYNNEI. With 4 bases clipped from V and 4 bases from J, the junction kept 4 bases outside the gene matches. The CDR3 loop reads CASSAGTGLTEAFF. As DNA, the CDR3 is TGTGCCAGCAGTGCCGGGACAGGGCTCACTGAAGCTTTCTTT.

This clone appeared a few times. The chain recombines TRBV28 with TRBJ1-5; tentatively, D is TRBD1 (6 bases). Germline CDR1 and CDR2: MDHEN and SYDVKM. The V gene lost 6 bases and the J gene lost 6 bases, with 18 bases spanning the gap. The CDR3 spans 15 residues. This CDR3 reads CASSNPPRGGQPQHF. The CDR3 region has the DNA TGTGCCAGCAGCAATCCCCCCAGGGGTGGTCAGCCCCAGCATTTT. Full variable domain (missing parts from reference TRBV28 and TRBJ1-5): DVKVTQSSRYLVKRTGEKVFLECVQDMDHENMFWYRQDPGLGLRLIYFSYDVKMKEKGDIPEGYSVSREKKERFSLILESASTNQTSMYLCASSNPPRGGQPQHFGDGTRLSIL.

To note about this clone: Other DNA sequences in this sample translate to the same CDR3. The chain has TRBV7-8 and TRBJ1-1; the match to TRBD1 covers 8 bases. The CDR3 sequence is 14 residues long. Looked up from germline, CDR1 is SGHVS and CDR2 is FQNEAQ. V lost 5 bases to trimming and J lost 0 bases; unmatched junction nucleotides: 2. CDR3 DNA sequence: TGTGCCAGCAGCACGGACAGGGTGAACACTGAAGCTTTCTTT. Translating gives CASSTDRVNTEAFF.

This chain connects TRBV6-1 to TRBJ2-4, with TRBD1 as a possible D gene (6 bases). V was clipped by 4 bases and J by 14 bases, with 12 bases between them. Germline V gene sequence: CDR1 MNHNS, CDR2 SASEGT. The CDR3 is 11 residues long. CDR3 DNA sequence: TGTGCCAGCAGTGTGGGGGCAGGGAAGTACTTC. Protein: CASSVGAGKYF.

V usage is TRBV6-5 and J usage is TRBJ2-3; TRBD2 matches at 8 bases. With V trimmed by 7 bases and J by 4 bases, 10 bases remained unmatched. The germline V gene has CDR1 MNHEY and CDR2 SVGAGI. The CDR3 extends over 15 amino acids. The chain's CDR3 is CASIPGLVEPDTQYF. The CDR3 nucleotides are TGTGCCAGCATTCCGGGACTAGTCGAGCCAGATACGCAGTATTTT.

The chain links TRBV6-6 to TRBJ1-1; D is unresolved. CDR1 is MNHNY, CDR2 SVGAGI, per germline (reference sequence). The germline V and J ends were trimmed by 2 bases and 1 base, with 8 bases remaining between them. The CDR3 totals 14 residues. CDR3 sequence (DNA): TGTGCCAGCAGTTACGGGCCCAGGAACACTGAAGCTTTCTTT. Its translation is CASSYGPRNTEAFF.

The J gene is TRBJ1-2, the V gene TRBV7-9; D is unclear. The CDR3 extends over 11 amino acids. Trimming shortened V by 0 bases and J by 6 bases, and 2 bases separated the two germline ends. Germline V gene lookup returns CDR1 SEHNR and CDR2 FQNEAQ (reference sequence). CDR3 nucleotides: TGTGCCAGCAGCTTAGCGGATGGCTACACCTTC. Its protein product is CASSLADGYTF.

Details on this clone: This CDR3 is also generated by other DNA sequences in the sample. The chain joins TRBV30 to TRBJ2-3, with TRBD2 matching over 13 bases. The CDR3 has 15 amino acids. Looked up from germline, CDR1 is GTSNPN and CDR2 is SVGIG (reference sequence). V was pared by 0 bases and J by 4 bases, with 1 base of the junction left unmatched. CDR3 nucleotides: TGTGCCTGGAGTGTACTAGCGGGAGGGCCAGATACGCAGTATTTT. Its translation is CAWSVLAGGPDTQYF.

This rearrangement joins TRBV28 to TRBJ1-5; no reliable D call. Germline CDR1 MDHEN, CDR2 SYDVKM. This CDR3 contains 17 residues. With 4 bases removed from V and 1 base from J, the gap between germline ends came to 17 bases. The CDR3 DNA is TGTGCCAGCAGTTATGTGGGCACGGCACCCAGCAATCAGCCCCAGCATTTT. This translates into CASSYVGTAPSNQPQHF.

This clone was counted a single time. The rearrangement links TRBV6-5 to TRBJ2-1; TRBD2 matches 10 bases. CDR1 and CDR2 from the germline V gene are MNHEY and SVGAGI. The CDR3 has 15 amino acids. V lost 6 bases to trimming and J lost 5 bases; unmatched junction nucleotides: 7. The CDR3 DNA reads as TGTGCCAGCAGCCAAGCGGGAGGGCCCCACAATGAGCAGTTCTTC. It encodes CASSQAGGPHNEQFF.

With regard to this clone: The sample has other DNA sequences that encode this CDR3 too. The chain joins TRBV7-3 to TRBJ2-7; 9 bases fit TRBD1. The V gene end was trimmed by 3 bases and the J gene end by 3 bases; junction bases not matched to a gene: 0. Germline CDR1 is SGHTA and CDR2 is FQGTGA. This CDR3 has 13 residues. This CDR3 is CASSLTGGYEQYF. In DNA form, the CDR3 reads TGTGCCAGCAGCTTGACAGGGGGCTACGAGCAGTACTTC. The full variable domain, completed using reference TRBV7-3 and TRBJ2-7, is GAGVSQTPSNKVTEKGKYVELRCDPISGHTALYWYRQSLGQGPEFLIYFQGTGAADDSGLPNDRFFAVRPEGSVSTLKIQRTERGDSAVYLCASSLTGGYEQYFGPGTRLTVT.

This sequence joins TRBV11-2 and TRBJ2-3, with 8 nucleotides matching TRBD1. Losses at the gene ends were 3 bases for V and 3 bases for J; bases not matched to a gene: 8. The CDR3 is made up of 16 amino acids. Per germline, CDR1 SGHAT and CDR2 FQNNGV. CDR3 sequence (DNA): TGTGCCAGCAGCTTCGTCCAGGGACAGGTAACAGATACGCAGTATTTT. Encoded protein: CASSFVQGQVTDTQYF.

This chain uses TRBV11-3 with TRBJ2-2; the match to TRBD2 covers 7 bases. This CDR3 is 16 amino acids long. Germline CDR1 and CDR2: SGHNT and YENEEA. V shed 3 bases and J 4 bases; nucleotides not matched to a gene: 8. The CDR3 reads CASSLGSGGATGELFF. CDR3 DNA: TGTGCCAGCAGCTTGGGCTCGGGGGGAGCCACCGGGGAGCTGTTTTTT.

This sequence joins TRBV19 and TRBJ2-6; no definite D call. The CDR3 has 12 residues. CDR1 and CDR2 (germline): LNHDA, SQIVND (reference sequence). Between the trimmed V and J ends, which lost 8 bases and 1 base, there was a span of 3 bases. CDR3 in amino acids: CASGSGANVLTF. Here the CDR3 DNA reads TGTGCCAGTGGGTCTGGGGCCAACGTCCTGACTTTC.

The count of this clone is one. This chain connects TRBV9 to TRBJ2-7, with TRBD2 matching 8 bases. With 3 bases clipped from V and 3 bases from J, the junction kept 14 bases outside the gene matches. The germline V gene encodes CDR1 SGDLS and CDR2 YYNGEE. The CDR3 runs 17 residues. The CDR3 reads CASSARPGVAGFYEQYF. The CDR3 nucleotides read TGTGCCAGCAGCGCCCGCCCCGGGGTAGCGGGGTTCTACGAGCAGTACTTC.

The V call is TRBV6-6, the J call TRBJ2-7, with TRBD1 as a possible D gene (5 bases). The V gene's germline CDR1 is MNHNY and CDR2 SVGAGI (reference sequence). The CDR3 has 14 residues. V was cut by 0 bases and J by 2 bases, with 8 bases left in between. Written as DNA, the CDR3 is TGTGCCAGCAGTTACTCGCAGGGCACCTACGAGCAGTACTTC. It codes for CASSYSQGTYEQYF.

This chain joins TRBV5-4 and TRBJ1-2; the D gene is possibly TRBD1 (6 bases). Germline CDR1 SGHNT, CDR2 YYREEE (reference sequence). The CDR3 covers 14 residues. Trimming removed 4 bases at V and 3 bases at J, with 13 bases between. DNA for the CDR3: TGTGCCAGCAGCCAAGGGACACCGGACTATGGCTACACCTTC. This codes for CASSQGTPDYGYTF.

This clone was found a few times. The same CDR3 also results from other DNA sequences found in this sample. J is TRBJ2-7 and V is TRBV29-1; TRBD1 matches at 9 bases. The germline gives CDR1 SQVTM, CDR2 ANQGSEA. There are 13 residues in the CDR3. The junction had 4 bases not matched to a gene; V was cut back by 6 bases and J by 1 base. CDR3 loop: CSVSGTGSYEQYF. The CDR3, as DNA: TGCAGCGTCTCCGGGACAGGGTCCTACGAGCAGTACTTC.